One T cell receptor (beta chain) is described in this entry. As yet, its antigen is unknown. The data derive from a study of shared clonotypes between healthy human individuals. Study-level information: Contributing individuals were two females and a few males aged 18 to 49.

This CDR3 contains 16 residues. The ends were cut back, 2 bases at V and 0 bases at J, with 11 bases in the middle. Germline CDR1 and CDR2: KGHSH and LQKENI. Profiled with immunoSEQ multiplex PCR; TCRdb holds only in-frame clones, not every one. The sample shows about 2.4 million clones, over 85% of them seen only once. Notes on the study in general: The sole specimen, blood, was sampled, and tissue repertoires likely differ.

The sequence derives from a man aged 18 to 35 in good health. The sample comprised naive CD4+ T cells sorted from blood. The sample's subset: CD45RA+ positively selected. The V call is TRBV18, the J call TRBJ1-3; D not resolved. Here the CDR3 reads CASSPSQVSSGNTIYF. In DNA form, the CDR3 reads TGTGCCAGCTCACCAAGCCAGGTTAGCTCTGGAAACACCATATATTTT. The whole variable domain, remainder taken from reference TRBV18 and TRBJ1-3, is NAGVMQNPRHLVRRRGQEARLRCSPMKGHSHVYWYRQLPEEGLKFMVYLQKENIIDESGMPKERFSAEFPKEGPSILRIQQVVRGDSAAYFCASSPSQVSSGNTIYFGEGSWLTVV.